The 23 T cell receptor beta chains given below trace back to one sample, sequenced in a study of control samples from healthy donors and cancer patients. Repertoires were generated with immunoSEQ multiplex PCR, while TCRdb's copy carries only in-frame clones and drops some. The sample lists roughly 70,000 clones, nearly 85% occurring once. What was sequenced was blood. The receptors originated from a man between 50 and 59 years old in good health.

To note about this clone: Other DNA sequences in the sample encode the same CDR3. The chain recombines TRBV3-1 (or the pseudogene TRBV3-2) with TRBJ1-1; D may be TRBD1 (6 bases). Germline CDR1 LGHDT, CDR2 YNNKEL (reference sequence). The CDR3 has 13 amino acids. V was cut by 6 bases and J by 4 bases, with 12 bases left in between. In DNA, the CDR3 is TGTGCCAGCAGTCAAACCAGGGGCACTGAAGCTTTCTTT. It yields the protein CASSQTRGTEAFF.

The gene calls are TRBV7-3 and TRBJ1-1; D gene unclear. V gave up 3 bases and J gave up 1 base, with 6 bases separating them. The CDR3 length is 13 residues. Germline V gene sequence: CDR1 SGHTA, CDR2 FQGTGA. This chain's CDR3 is CASSFEGNTEAFF. As DNA, the CDR3 is TGTGCCAGCAGCTTCGAGGGGAACACTGAAGCTTTCTTT.

This clone is classed as medium-sized. The V call is TRBV11-3, the J call TRBJ1-2; D is uncertain. Trimming took off 1 base at V and 6 bases at J, with 6 bases between the two ends. CDR1 SGHNT and CDR2 YENEEA come from the germline V gene. The CDR3 is 12 amino acids. In DNA, the CDR3 is TGTGCCAGCAGCTTAGGGCAGGATGGCTACACCTTC. It codes for CASSLGQDGYTF.

As for this clone: Other DNA sequences of this sample code for an identical CDR3. V gene TRBV15 combines with J gene TRBJ1-2, with D unresolved. Per the germline V gene, CDR1 is LNHNV and CDR2 is YYDKDF (reference sequence). Trimming cost V 3 bases and J 0 bases, with 8 bases left between them. This CDR3 spans 14 amino acids. The CDR3 loop is CATSRTPANYGYTF. The DNA of the CDR3 is TGTGCCACCAGCAGGACACCGGCTAACTATGGCTACACCTTC.

This clone came up once. The CDR3 nucleotides read TGTGCCAGCAGTCCAGTCCCCTCTGGAAACACCATATATTTT. Translating gives CASSPVPSGNTIYF. The rearrangement links TRBV6-5 to TRBJ1-3; no definite D call. CDR1 and CDR2 from the germline V gene are MNHEY and SVGAGI. V lost 5 bases and J lost 0, with 8 bases in between. The CDR3 runs to 14 residues.

V gene TRBV4-3 combines with J gene TRBJ2-5, with 7 bases that match TRBD2. This CDR3 is built from 16 residues. V shed 0 bases and J 5 bases; nucleotides not matched to a gene: 9. The germline CDR1 and CDR2 sequences are LGHNA and YSLEER. CDR3 coding DNA: TGCGCCAGCAGCCAAGATGGGGGGGGGTCCGAGGAGACCCAGTACTTC. Protein: CASSQDGGGSEETQYF.

This chain links TRBV28 with TRBJ2-7, with TRBD2 matching 8 bases. V shed 6 bases, J shed 4 bases, and the junction held 5 bases outside the gene matches. This CDR3 has 13 amino acids. The germline V gene has CDR1 MDHEN and CDR2 SYDVKM. The DNA for the CDR3 is TGTGCCAGCAGCCCATTAGCGGGGTACGAGCAGTACTTC. Protein product: CASSPLAGYEQYF.

This chain joins TRBV6-2 or TRBV6-3 and TRBJ1-1, with D uncertain. There are 13 residues in the CDR3. The germline CDR1 and CDR2 sequences are MNHEY and SVGEGT. Trimming pared 4 bases from V and 1 base from J, leaving 7 bases between. The CDR3 is CASSLGGNTEAFF. The DNA of the CDR3 is TGTGCCAGCAGTTTGGGCGGGAACACTGAAGCTTTCTTT.

The J gene is TRBJ2-5, the V gene TRBV18; D remains ambiguous. The V gene lost 3 bases and the J gene lost 3 bases, with 17 bases spanning the gap. From germline, CDR1 is KGHSH and CDR2 LQKENI. The CDR3 sequence is 16 residues long. The CDR3, as DNA: TGTGCCAGCTCACCGTCGGGTCTCCCTTCCGAAGAGACCCAGTACTTC. It encodes CASSPSGLPSEETQYF.

This clone appeared once. This sequence joins TRBV19 and TRBJ2-7; 7 bases line up with TRBD1. Germline V gene lookup returns CDR1 LNHDA and CDR2 SQIVND (reference sequence). This CDR3 is built from 12 residues. The ends lost 6 bases at V and 3 bases at J; junction bases unmatched: 2. This CDR3 reads CASSWTGYEQYF. The CDR3 DNA is TGTGCCAGTAGCTGGACAGGCTACGAGCAGTACTTC. Looking up the rest from reference TRBV19 and TRBJ2-7 gives the full variable domain: DGGITQSPKYLFRKEGQNVTLSCEQNLNHDAMYWYRQDPGQGLRLIYYSQIVNDFQKGDIAEGYSVSREKKESFPLTVTSAQKNPTAFYLCASSWTGYEQYFGPGTRLTVT.

There are a few counts of this clone. This chain uses TRBV6-8 with TRBJ1-3; D uncertain. Trimming pared 0 bases from V and 0 bases from J, leaving 18 bases between. Germline V gene sequence: CDR1 MNHGY, CDR2 SAAAGT. This CDR3 has 19 amino acids. CDR3: CASSYSKRHLPSSGNTIYF. CDR3 DNA sequence: TGTGCCAGCAGTTACTCCAAAAGACATCTACCTTCCTCTGGAAACACCATATATTTT.

The chain has TRBV30 and TRBJ2-3, with 10 bases that match TRBD2. J was trimmed by 2 bases and V by 2 bases; bases with no gene match: 1. Germline V lookup: CDR1 GTSNPN, CDR2 SVGIG (reference sequence). The CDR3 sequence is 14 residues long. The CDR3 region is CAWSSGGDTDTQYF. For the CDR3, the DNA is TGTGCCTGGAGTAGCGGGGGGGACACAGATACGCAGTATTTT.

The chain is built from TRBV14 and TRBJ1-1; D is unresolved. This CDR3 is 13 amino acids long. Trimming stripped 2 bases from V and 0 bases from J, with 4 bases between. Germline V gene lookup returns CDR1 SGHDN and CDR2 FVKESK. CDR3 amino acids: CASSQTVNTEAFF. CDR3 DNA: TGTGCCAGCAGCCAAACGGTGAACACTGAAGCTTTCTTT.

The V gene is TRBV28, the J gene TRBJ2-6, with TRBD2 matching 8 bases. The CDR3 is made up of 12 amino acids. From germline, CDR1 is MDHEN and CDR2 SYDVKM. The ends lost 8 bases at V and 13 bases at J; junction bases unmatched: 7. Here the CDR3 reads CASLGLAGVLTF. CDR3 nucleotide sequence: TGTGCCAGCCTCGGACTAGCAGGGGTCCTGACTTTC.

The V call is TRBV11-2, the J call TRBJ2-5, with 9 bases that match TRBD2. The length of the CDR3 is 15 residues. V trimming: 1 base; J trimming: 3 bases; junction bases outside the gene matches: 3. Per the germline V gene, CDR1 is SGHAT and CDR2 is FQNNGV. This CDR3 is CASSLGVAGEETQYF. The DNA of the CDR3 is TGTGCCAGCAGCTTAGGGGTAGCGGGAGAAGAGACCCAGTACTTC.

The chain employs TRBV7-9 and TRBJ2-3; the D is unclear. V gave up 3 bases and J gave up 6 bases, with 19 bases separating them. CDR3 length: 16 amino acids. Germline values: CDR1 SEHNR, CDR2 FQNEAQ (reference sequence). DNA of the CDR3: TGTGCCAGCAGCTTGATGCTCCCGGCAGGAAGGGATACGCAGTATTTT. It encodes CASSLMLPAGRDTQYF.

The table lists this clone with a count of one. The chain recombines TRBV5-6 with TRBJ2-5, with D tentatively TRBD1 (5 bases). The CDR3 length is 15 residues. V was pared by 1 base and J by 5 bases, with 15 bases between. Germline-derived CDR1 and CDR2 are SGHDT and YYEEEE. The CDR3 DNA follows: TGTGCCAGCAGCTTGTGGAGTAGGGGTGAGGAGACCCAGTACTTC. This sequence encodes CASSLWSRGEETQYF. The variable domain in full, completed from reference TRBV5-6 and TRBJ2-5, reads DAGVTQSPTHLIKTRGQQVTLRCSPKSGHDTVSWYQQALGQGPQFIFQYYEEEERQRGNFPDRFSGHQFPNYSSELNVNALLLGDSALYLCASSLWSRGEETQYFGPGTRLLVL.

The chain employs TRBV29-1 and TRBJ2-6, with unresolved D. The CDR3 sequence is 14 residues long. Trimming shortened V by 5 bases and J by 0 bases, and 8 bases separated the two germline ends. Germline V gene data show CDR1 as SQVTM and CDR2 as ANQGSEA. The CDR3 spells CSVPVDSGANVLTF. CDR3 nucleotides: TGCAGCGTTCCAGTGGACTCTGGGGCCAACGTCCTGACTTTC. The full variable domain, with the rest looked up from reference TRBV29-1 and TRBJ2-6, is SAVISQKPSRDICQRGTSLTIQCQVDSQVTMMFWYRQQPGQSLTLIATANQGSEATYESGFVIDKFPISRPNLTFSTLTVSNMSPEDSSIYLCSVPVDSGANVLTFGAGSRLTVL.

The J gene is TRBJ2-1, the V gene TRBV10-1; 15 bases align to TRBD2. V lost 5 bases, J lost 7 bases, and 9 bases stayed unmatched. CDR3 length: 17 residues. Germline-derived CDR1 and CDR2 are WNHNN and SYGVQD (reference sequence). In DNA, the CDR3 is TGCGCCAGCAGTCACGGACTAGCGGGAGGGCCGGGTAATGAGCAGTTCTTC. Its protein is CASSHGLAGGPGNEQFF.

The chain joins TRBV4-2 to TRBJ1-4; D uncertain. This CDR3 contains 13 residues. Germline CDR1 LGHNA, CDR2 YNFKEQ. The V end lost 6 bases, the J end lost 8 bases, and 13 bases lay between the germline ends. The CDR3 DNA is TGTGCCAGCAGACTCGAGCGTAGGGAAAAACTGTTTTTT. Translated, it gives CASRLERREKLFF.

This clone was detected only once. The V gene is TRBV10-3, the J gene TRBJ1-6; TRBD1 is a possible D gene (5 bases). Trimming took off 6 bases at V and 5 bases at J, with 17 bases between the two ends. This CDR3 comprises 16 residues. Germline V gene data show CDR1 as ENHRY and CDR2 as SYGVKD. The CDR3 DNA is TGTGCCATCAGCTTAGGGGTTGGTGGAGATAATTCACCCCTCCACTTT. Its translation is CAISLGVGGDNSPLHF.

The chain combines TRBV3-1 (or the pseudogene TRBV3-2) with TRBJ1-1; unclear D gene. The CDR3 extends over 14 amino acids. V was cut by 2 bases and J by 4 bases, with 11 bases left in between. Looked up from germline, CDR1 is LGHDT and CDR2 is YNNKEL (reference sequence). Here the CDR3 DNA reads TGTGCCAGCAGCCAAACTATTAAGGGCACTGAAGCTTTCTTT. Translation: CASSQTIKGTEAFF.

V usage is TRBV28 and J usage is TRBJ1-6; D may be TRBD1 (5 bases). Looked up from germline, CDR1 is MDHEN and CDR2 is SYDVKM. The CDR3 has 13 residues. Trimming cost V 6 bases and J 9 bases, with 12 bases left between them. CDR3 residues: CASSPGGASPLHF. As DNA, the CDR3 is TGTGCCAGCAGCCCCGGAGGGGCTTCACCCCTCCACTTT.